These 20 T cell receptor beta chains share one sample of origin, sequenced in a study of cytomegalovirus exposure and HLA in healthy donors (dated by TCRdb to about 2017). The library relied on the immunoSEQ multiplex PCR assay. A mixture of 60 forward primers for TCR Vbeta segments and 13 reverse primers for TCR Jbeta segments was used in the multiplex PCR. TCRdb stores this immuneACCESS table with in-frame sequences only. Part of the clones is absent; in the studies checked, under half of the shortfall reflects unresolved V genes, and no reason is known for the rest. The table for this sample lists more than 150,000 clones; roughly 80% of them were counted only once. Of the sample, less than 4.5% falls within the top ten clones. The sample was PBMCs. The origin of the receptors is a man in his fifties or sixties in good health and CMV-seronegative.

This clone was seen just once. The rearrangement links TRBV28 to TRBJ1-2; D is uncertain. The CDR3 has 12 amino acids. V was trimmed by 6 bases and J by 5 bases, leaving 10 bases between them. Germline V lookup: CDR1 MDHEN, CDR2 SYDVKM. CDR3 sequence: CASREALYGYTF. The CDR3 region has the DNA TGTGCCAGCAGAGAAGCCCTGTATGGCTACACCTTC.

This clone appeared once. V usage is TRBV5-6 and J usage is TRBJ2-7, with D possibly being TRBD2 (5 bases). V dropped 0 bases and J dropped 5 bases, with 9 bases sitting between them. This CDR3 has 13 residues. The germline CDR1 and CDR2 sequences are SGHDT and YYEEEE. As DNA, the CDR3 is TGTGCCAGCAGCTTGGATTACGGGGACGAGCAGTACTTC. Its protein is CASSLDYGDEQYF. The whole variable domain, remainder taken from reference TRBV5-6 and TRBJ2-7, is DAGVTQSPTHLIKTRGQQVTLRCSPKSGHDTVSWYQQALGQGPQFIFQYYEEEERQRGNFPDRFSGHQFPNYSSELNVNALLLGDSALYLCASSLDYGDEQYFGPGTRLTVT.

The chain joins TRBV7-9 to TRBJ1-2; TRBD1 aligns across 7 bases. CDR3 size: 16 residues. Germline CDR1 reads SEHNR; CDR2 reads FQNEAQ (reference sequence). J lost 4 bases, V lost 5 bases, and 13 bases had no gene match. This CDR3 is CASSGFRDSEAYGYTF. In DNA, the CDR3 is TGTGCCAGCAGCGGCTTCCGGGACAGTGAAGCCTATGGCTACACCTTC.

This clone was detected a few times. This chain connects TRBV29-1 to TRBJ2-3; D possibly corresponds to TRBD2 (7 bases). V dropped 4 bases and J dropped 5 bases, with 16 bases sitting between them. The CDR3 loop spans 14 amino acids. Germline loops: CDR1 SQVTM, CDR2 ANQGSEA. The CDR3, as DNA: TGCAGCGTTGGAGGGGGGGCCTGGGGAGATACGCAGTATTTT. It specifies CSVGGGAWGDTQYF.

Turning to this clone: Other DNA sequences in the sample encode the same CDR3. The chain combines TRBV15 with TRBJ1-1; 7 bases are shared with TRBD1. V dropped 0 bases and J dropped 8; count of bases not matched to a gene: 12. There are 16 residues in the CDR3. Germline lookup yields CDR1 LNHNV and CDR2 YYDKDF (reference sequence). DNA for the CDR3: TGTGCCACCAGCAGAGATTCGGGACAGTTTGGGACCGAAGCTTTCTTT. As protein: CATSRDSGQFGTEAFF.

The gene calls are TRBV5-1 and TRBJ1-6, with 10 bases lining up with TRBD1. Germline V CDR1 and CDR2: SGHRS, YFSETQ. This CDR3 is built from 16 residues. The ends lost 5 bases at V and 9 bases at J; junction bases unmatched: 11. CDR3 region: CASRQGTGAGGSPLHF. Here the CDR3 DNA reads TGCGCCAGCAGACAAGGGACAGGGGCAGGTGGTTCACCCCTCCACTTT. Supplemented by reference TRBV5-1 and TRBJ1-6, the full variable domain reads KAGVTQTPRYLIKTRGQQVTLSCSPISGHRSVSWYQQTPGQGLQFLFEYFSETQRNKGNFPGRFSGRQFSNSRSEMNVSTLELGDSALYLCASRQGTGAGGSPLHFGNGTRLTVT.

V usage is TRBV27 and J usage is TRBJ1-4; D ambiguous. CDR1 and CDR2 (germline): MNHEY, SMNVEV (reference sequence). CDR3 length: 16 residues. V lost 5 bases, J lost 0 bases, and 13 bases lay in between. CDR3 nucleotide sequence: TGTGCCAGCAGTGCGAACAGCATACCAACTAATGAAAAACTGTTTTTT. This translates into CASSANSIPTNEKLFF. The complete variable domain, with remaining parts taken from reference TRBV27 and TRBJ1-4, reads EAQVTQNPRYLITVTGKKLTVTCSQNMNHEYMSWYRQDPGLGLRQIYYSMNVEVTDKGDVPEGYKVSRKEKRNFPLILESPSPNQTSLYFCASSANSIPTNEKLFFGSGTQLSVL.

This sequence joins TRBV25-1 and TRBJ2-1, with D uncertain. V was pared by 4 bases and J by 2 bases, with 18 bases between. The CDR3 has 17 residues. Germline V gene data show CDR1 as MGHDK and CDR2 as SYGVNS. The CDR3 DNA follows: TGTGCCAGCAGTGGTGCTCTCTCCAGGTCGGCCTACAATGAGCAGTTCTTC. Translating it yields CASSGALSRSAYNEQFF.

This clone was observed once. J is TRBJ1-5 and V is TRBV4-2; 10 bases fit TRBD1. Germline CDR1 is LGHNA and CDR2 is YNFKEQ. This CDR3 is 16 amino acids long. Losses at the gene ends were 1 base for V and 2 bases for J; bases not matched to a gene: 2. CDR3 coding DNA: TGTGCCAGCAGCCAAGTAGGGACAGGGGGCAATCAGCCCCAGCATTTT. It specifies CASSQVGTGGNQPQHF.

The chain combines TRBV19 with TRBJ2-1; TRBD2 aligns across 13 bases. Germline V lookup: CDR1 LNHDA, CDR2 SQIVND (reference sequence). V lost 6 bases to trimming and J lost 0 bases; unmatched junction nucleotides: 5. The CDR3 spans 17 residues. This chain's CDR3 is CASSPGLAGTSYNEQFF. For the CDR3, the DNA is TGTGCCAGTAGCCCGGGACTAGCGGGGACCTCCTACAATGAGCAGTTCTTC.

The V gene is TRBV7-9, the J gene TRBJ2-3; 10 bases are shared with TRBD2. The V segment lost 6 bases and the J segment 5 bases; nucleotides outside the gene matches: 11. CDR3 length equals 16 residues. Germline V lookup: CDR1 SEHNR, CDR2 FQNEAQ (reference sequence). In nucleotides, the CDR3 is TGTGCCAGCAGTTCTCGGAGCGGGGGGGCCGGAGATACGCAGTATTTT. Its translation is CASSSRSGGAGDTQYF.

This chain uses TRBV4-3 with TRBJ2-7; maybe TRBD2 (6 bases). The CDR3 runs to 12 residues. From germline, CDR1 is LGHNA and CDR2 YSLEER. V gave up 3 bases and J gave up 3 bases, with 6 bases separating them. The CDR3 loop is CASSQGGYEQYF. The CDR3, as DNA: TGCGCCAGCAGCCAGGGGGGCTACGAGCAGTACTTC.

The rearrangement joins TRBV28 to TRBJ1-4; a weak D match, TRBD1 (6 bases). Germline lookup yields CDR1 MDHEN and CDR2 SYDVKM. The CDR3 covers 15 residues. With 2 bases removed from V and 2 bases from J, the gap between germline ends came to 9 bases. For the CDR3, the DNA is TGTGCCAGCAGTTTAGGGGGCTCGACTAATGAAAAACTGTTTTTT. Protein: CASSLGGSTNEKLFF.

With regard to this clone: Other DNA sequences in the sample encode the same CDR3. The V gene is TRBV19, the J gene TRBJ2-7; TRBD2 agrees at 7 bases. J gave up 0 bases and V 1 base, and 0 bases lay outside the gene matches. There are 14 residues in the CDR3. Germline loops: CDR1 LNHDA, CDR2 SQIVND (reference sequence). Written as DNA, the CDR3 is TGTGCCAGTAGTATAGGCGGGAGCTCCTACGAGCAGTACTTC. Protein sequence: CASSIGGSSYEQYF.

This clone has just one count. The chain combines TRBV10-3 with TRBJ1-6, with D possibly matching TRBD1 (5 bases). The CDR3 has 14 amino acids. Deletions cut 2 bases from V and 8 bases from J, with 10 bases between. Germline CDR1 and CDR2: ENHRY and SYGVKD. CDR3: CAISERTPDSPLHF. CDR3 nucleotide sequence: TGTGCCATCAGTGAGAGGACACCTGATTCACCCCTCCACTTT.

The V call is TRBV5-4, the J call TRBJ2-7, with TRBD1 matching over 7 bases. This CDR3 spans 15 amino acids. V lost 3 bases, J lost 6 bases, and 12 bases stayed unmatched. Germline V CDR1 and CDR2: SGHNT, YYREEE (reference sequence). This chain's CDR3 is CASSSSDRVGSEQYF. The CDR3 DNA sequence: TGTGCCAGCAGCTCCAGCGACAGGGTAGGTTCCGAGCAGTACTTC.

The chain combines TRBV6-5 with TRBJ1-1, with D tentatively TRBD1 (6 bases). Deletions cut 7 bases from V and 3 bases from J, with 12 bases between. This CDR3 has 13 amino acids. Germline V gene lookup returns CDR1 MNHEY and CDR2 SVGAGI. The CDR3 DNA reads TGTGCCAGCATGGACAGCCCGGACACTGAAGCTTTCTTT. As protein: CASMDSPDTEAFF.

The gene calls are TRBV30 and TRBJ2-7; 7 bases line up with TRBD2. V lost 8 bases and J lost 2; bases outside the gene matches: 3. Germline loops: CDR1 GTSNPN, CDR2 SVGIG (reference sequence). This CDR3 has 11 amino acids. In DNA, the CDR3 is TGTGCCAGACGGGGGGCCTACGAGCAGTACTTC. Translation gives CARRGAYEQYF.

This clone was found a few times. This chain connects TRBV11-2 to TRBJ1-5; TRBD1 matches at 7 bases. Germline V gives CDR1 SGHAT, CDR2 FQNNGV. V shed 3 bases, J shed 3 bases, and the junction held 5 bases outside the gene matches. The CDR3 length is 15 residues. The CDR3 reads CASSFGTAANQPQHF. Here the CDR3 DNA reads TGTGCCAGCAGCTTCGGGACAGCAGCCAATCAGCCCCAGCATTTT.

There are a few counts of this clone. The chain combines TRBV6-5 with TRBJ2-2, with D maybe TRBD1 (5 bases). Trimming cost V 0 bases and J 2 bases, with 10 bases left between them. The CDR3 extends over 16 amino acids. The germline V gene encodes CDR1 MNHEY and CDR2 SVGAGI. The CDR3 nucleotides read TGTGCCAGCAGTTACTCGATCAGGGTAAACACCGGGGAGCTGTTTTTT. It yields the protein CASSYSIRVNTGELFF.